The present entry profiles one TCR beta chain with its context. Its antigen is unknown. The V segment lost 0 bases and the J segment 6 bases; nucleotides outside the gene matches: 5. CDR1 SGHTA and CDR2 FQGNSA come from the germline V gene. The CDR3 runs to 15 residues. The data were taken from a study of cytomegalovirus exposure and HLA in healthy donors. Looking at the study overall: In a previous analysis, more than 90 million unique TCR beta sequences were found from 170 million or so T cells. Tens of millions of unique TCRs from HLA-typed donors made up an early data release.

PCR used 60 Vbeta primers and 13 Jbeta primers. The assay was immunoSEQ multiplex PCR, and TCRdb's table has in-frame clones only and misses some. The sample holds roughly 140,000 clones, around 77% seen once. Whole-study findings and limits: A few chains tied to CMV proved CMV antigen-specific in vitro.

The TCR originated in a woman between 50 and 59 years old in good health and CMV-seronegative. V usage is TRBV7-2 and J usage is TRBJ1-2, with 9 bases lining up with TRBD1. The sequenced material came from PBMCs. In DNA form, the CDR3 reads TGTGCCAGCAGCTTAGCGCCGACAGGGGGAAATGGCTACACCTTC. This translates into CASSLAPTGGNGYTF.